This T cell receptor beta chain is drawn from a study of cytomegalovirus exposure and HLA in healthy donors. The CDR3 length is 15 residues. Trimming removed 1 base from V and 4 bases from J, with 13 bases in between. The germline gives CDR1 SGHRS, CDR2 YFSETQ. About this clone itself: Its specificity is not known.

Study results and limitations: Many donors carried some public TCRs, although rarity characterized most TCR sequences.

Sequencing used immunoSEQ multiplex PCR; TCRdb keeps in-frame clones, though not all of them. Here the sample spans roughly 75,000 clones, about 85% being singletons. This chain uses TRBV5-1 with TRBJ2-3, with a tentative D call TRBD2 (5 bases). Sequenced input: PBMCs. The source is a man aged 25 to 45 in good health and CMV-seronegative. CDR3 loop: CASSLLPGVADTQYF. In DNA, the CDR3 is TGCGCCAGCAGCTTGCTACCCGGGGTCGCAGATACGCAGTATTTT.